The T cell receptor beta chain under discussion was sequenced for a study of blood T cell repertoires in COVID-19. Under the authors' procedure: Counts of nucleated cells, estimated from reference gene primer amplification, were obtained. TCRdb's copy holds only in-frame clones and misses some; the assay was immunoSEQ multiplex PCR. V, J and clone size were drawn from that table, and D and trimming were deduced from the DNA. The table shows 130,000 to 150,000 clones, with over 85% occurring only once. V lost 3 bases, J lost 4 bases, and 0 bases stayed unmatched. In germline, CDR1 is SGHRS, CDR2 YFSETQ. There are 12 residues in the CDR3.

This chain joins TRBV5-1 and TRBJ1-2, with 7 bases fitting TRBD1. The specimen sequenced was peripheral blood. The receptor's source is a human donor in a cohort sampled during active COVID-19. The CDR3 DNA reads TGCGCCAGCAGCTGGGACAGCTATGGCTACACCTTC. It encodes CASSWDSYGYTF.